This TCR beta chain was identified in a study of PD-1 blockade in classical Hodgkin lymphoma. Study conclusions and caveats: A significant rise in TCR diversity was seen by C4D1 for CD4+ cells but not for CD8+ cells.

All the patients suffered relapse after autologous stem cell transplantation, and brentuximab vedotin exposure differed. The CDR3 consists of 11 residues. The germline V gene has CDR1 SGHDT and CDR2 YYEEEE. Trimming left V 3 bases short and J 8 bases short, with 5 bases between. Note on this clone: No antigen is known for it.

The method was immunoSEQ multiplex PCR; TCRdb's version includes in-frame clones alone and lacks a portion of them. This sample yields approximately 21,000 clones, of which about 64% are seen a single time; around 6% belongs to the top ten. This receptor was taken from a human donor with classical Hodgkin lymphoma. Source: peripheral blood mononuclear cells (PBMCs), taken at baseline. The chain recombines TRBV5-6 with TRBJ1-4; D call uncertain. In nucleotides, the CDR3 is TGTGCCAGCAGCTACGGGGAAAAACTGTTTTTT. It yields the protein CASSYGEKLFF.